The sequence of this T cell receptor beta chain was determined in a study of T cell responses to AZD1222 COVID-19 vaccine. General study points: Two AZD1222 administrations were followed by greater Spike-specific TCR breadth and depth. Donors in the cohort were predominantly white British and more often female, and clonal diversity was possibly underestimated.

To note about this clone: The antigen is undetermined.

Trimming took off 6 bases at V and 4 bases at J, with 12 bases between the two ends. CDR1 and CDR2 (germline): LGHDT, YNNKEL (reference sequence). CDR3 size: 13 residues. Sequencing was performed with immunoSEQ multiplex PCR; in TCRdb, only in-frame clones are kept and a portion is missing. The sample records roughly 45,000 clones, around three quarters being singletons. The source of this sequence is an adult in good health. This chain uses TRBV3-1 (or the pseudogene TRBV3-2) with TRBJ1-2; D ambiguous. The sequencing here drew on peripheral blood, taken on day 0 of AZD1222 vaccination. CDR3 residues: CASSAGSFYGYTF. CDR3 DNA: TGTGCCAGCAGTGCCGGAAGCTTCTATGGCTACACCTTC.